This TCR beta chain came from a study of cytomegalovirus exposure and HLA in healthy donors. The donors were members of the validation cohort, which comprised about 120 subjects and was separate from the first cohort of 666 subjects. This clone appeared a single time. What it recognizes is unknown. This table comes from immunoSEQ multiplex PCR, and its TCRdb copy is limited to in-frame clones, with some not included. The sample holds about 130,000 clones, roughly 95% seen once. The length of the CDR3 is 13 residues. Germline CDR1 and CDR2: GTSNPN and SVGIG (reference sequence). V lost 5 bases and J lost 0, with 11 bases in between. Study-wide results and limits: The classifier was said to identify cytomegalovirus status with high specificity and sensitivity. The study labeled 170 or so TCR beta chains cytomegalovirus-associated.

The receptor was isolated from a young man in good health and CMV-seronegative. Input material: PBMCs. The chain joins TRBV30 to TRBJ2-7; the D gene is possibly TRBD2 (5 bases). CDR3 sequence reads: CAWVGRNSYEQYF. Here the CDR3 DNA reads TGTGCCTGGGTAGGGAGAAACTCCTACGAGCAGTACTTC.